This T cell receptor (beta chain) was captured by sequencing in a study of T cells after yellow fever vaccination (dated by TCRdb to about 2019). Background on the whole study: The SMART-Seq v4 Ultra Low Input RNA kit was used to prepare libraries from fractions with low cell numbers. Bulk TCR alpha and beta repertoires were sequenced longitudinally to track T-cell clones before and after primary and booster YFV17D yellow fever vaccination. The cohort comprised two healthy male donors, one aged 18 to 29 and one aged 30 to 40 years. Bulk PBMC replicates and cell subsets were isolated from blood drawn at multiple timepoints before and after both primary and secondary immunization. Paper-wide results and their limitations: After the booster, most clones that had expanded after primary vaccination were detected again (approximately 95% of CD4 and around nine tenths of CD8), suggesting broad maintenance of memory. A small share of clonotypes was detected in both CD4 and CD8 compartments, with the overlap likely arising from convergent recombination. FACS-sorted repertoires could contain abundant contaminating clonotypes from the bulk population, so computational filtering was required. Because only a couple of donors were included in the study, the extent to which the findings can be generalized is limited. Compared with the primary T-cell response, the secondary T-cell response was faster but weaker, reaching its peak on day 5 rather than on day 15.

A remark on this clonotype: What antigen it recognizes has not been identified. No clone much larger than this one lies a single base away; base qualities are absent.

In the paper's terms, the treatment or condition label means: live attenuated yellow fever vaccine strain. At every blood-draw timepoint, two biological replicates of bulk PBMCs were collected. PBMCs were isolated from peripheral blood using a standard Ficoll-Paque protocol. TriZol was used to extract RNA from bulk PBMCs, from CD4 and CD8 fractions, and from dextramer-positive and dextramer-negative fractions. Reads for this sample came from an Illumina NovaSeq 6000. TCR cDNA was synthesized by 5'RACE template switching, which introduced a universal primer site and unique molecular identifiers. Priming for cDNA synthesis came from both the TCR alpha and TCR beta constant segments. Two PCR steps were used to amplify libraries, with sample barcodes and sequencing adapters being added in the second step. Sequencing of libraries was performed on Illumina HiSeq 2500 (2x100 bp) or NovaSeq (2x150 bp). Per the authors' processing: MIGEC was used to demultiplex reads and collapse the reads into UMI consensus sequences, and MiXCR was used for V(D)J alignment. Vaccine-responding clonotypes were identified with edgeR using replicate PBMC samples, with FDR below 0.01 and a log2 fold change above 5 up to day 15 being required. Each bulk clonotype received a CD4 or CD8 identity based on whether the sequenced CD4 or CD8 repertoire contained that clonotype at higher abundance. Through fastp at Q25 and MiXCR, TCRdb rebuilt clones from the public reads, retaining in-frame beta chains. For every CDR3 protein sequence, its rows merge into one entry that carries the most common genes and DNA. It is TCRdb's table, rather than the study itself, that gives the V and J calls and clone size. In this sample the table shows roughly 350,000 distinct CDR3 sequences, roughly 3.9% of which occur a single time. Approximately 23% of the sample is held by the ten biggest clonotypes.

The source of this sequence is a young man who received the YFV17D yellow fever vaccine. Sequencing was performed on PBMCs, taken 5 days after the yellow fever booster vaccination.

The CDR3 region: CASSFGGGLPQPFF. The DNA sequence is as follows: TGTGCCAGCAGCTTTGGCGGGGGGCTTCCCCAGCCGTTCTTC. Recombination connected TRBV7-2 to TRBJ2-1; 8 nucleotides in the junction match TRBD2. Counted from cysteine to phenylalanine, this CDR3 has 14 amino acids. Only CDR3 DNA is held: 42 bases, read in frame from base 1. V is cut back by 3 bases and J by 15 bases, with 13 bases in the junction unmatched. CDR1 and CDR2 (SGHTA, FQGNSA) derive from the germline V gene.